This T cell receptor (beta chain) was captured in a study of Ad26.COV2.S vaccination and SARS-CoV-2 variants. Turning to the study itself: Ad26.COV2.S was injected intramuscularly once or twice, 56 days apart. Study-wide points: Responses of T cells in total may have been underestimated by the TCR breadth and depth analyses. Once vaccination had occurred, spike-specific CD8+ and CD4+ T cell responses reportedly showed substantial breadth.

The treatment was: 19 received Ad26.COV2.S at low or high dose, single or two shots; about five received placebo; per-sample allocation not given. The samples date from day 63 after the first vaccine or placebo injection. In the vaccine, an Ad26 vector expressed the SARS-CoV-2 spike of the Wuhan strain. Per the germline V gene, CDR1 is SQVTM and CDR2 is ANQGSEA. Between the trimmed V and J ends, which lost 7 bases and 4 bases, there was a span of 16 bases. The CDR3 has 13 amino acids. Generated by immunoSEQ multiplex PCR, the TCRdb table keeps only in-frame clones and is missing some. The data show approximately 480,000 clones, roughly 85% seen once. Details on this clone: Its antigen is still unknown.

The sequenced sample was peripheral blood, obtained in a trial of Ad26.COV2.S vaccine versus placebo. The chain has TRBV29-1 and TRBJ2-5; no clear D. The source of this sequence is a person aged 18-60 years who received the Ad26.COV2.S COVID-19 vaccine or a placebo. The CDR3 nucleotides are TGCAGCGCAGAACGGGCCGTGGGAGAGACCCAGTACTTC. Residues: CSAERAVGETQYF.